This TCR beta chain derives from a study of T cells in Graves' hyperthyroidism and ophthalmopathy (dated by TCRdb to about 2019). About the investigation overall: Peripheral blood was collected at initial diagnosis, before any treatment. The study also compared thyroid tissue and blood T-cell repertoires from five or six Graves' hyperthyroidism patients. The 100 discovery patients were divided at random into training and test sets in a 7:3 ratio. The paper reports TCR Vbeta CDR3 sequencing of some 140 peripheral blood samples: 40 or so ophthalmopathy, roughly 74 hyperthyroidism and approximately 17 progressor patients. Following sampling, methimazole starting at 30 mg daily was given to hyperthyroidism patients, and high-dose intravenous methylprednisolone was given to ophthalmopathy patients. To identify TCR V-J signatures that set the groups apart, the researchers used a discovery cohort of roughly 100 patients, made up of 40 to 45 with Graves' ophthalmopathy and about 60 with stable Graves' hyperthyroidism. Prospective prediction of ophthalmopathy was tested in an independent validation cohort of approximately 18 hyperthyroidism patients and some 17 patients who later progressed to ophthalmopathy.

The TCR beta CDR3 regions were amplified from RNA transcripts. A first-round RT-PCR of the TCR CDR3 used the HTBI primer set with the Qiagen OneStep RT-PCR kit. A second multiplex PCR round built the libraries, followed by size selection and purification. The libraries were sequenced on an Illumina HiSeq2000 using paired-end 100 bp reads. Concerning the study's data processing: SOAPnuke was used to process the raw data, with reads discarded if the reads contained adapters or uncalled bases, had a mean Phred below 15, or lacked an exact constant-primer or identifier match. High-quality paired reads were merged using COPE v1.2.5, and each unique nucleotide sequence was defined as a clonotype. MiTCR v1.1 was used to align clonotypes to the IMGT TRBV, TRBD and TRBJ reference segments. The analysis was restricted to V-J combinations with a frequency above 0.0001, which together covered 99% to 99.2% of the repertoires. The TCS score was defined as F50 (clonal expansion) divided by E x V (chaos), with BLOSUM62-based TCRdist calculated between CDR3 peptides within each V-J. Welch's t-statistics and random forest reduced 450 to 600 V-J features to fewer than 15, which were used in a naive Bayes classifier (R e1071). TCRdb applied fastp at Q25 and MiXCR to the public reads, then kept only in-frame beta chains. Rows are combined by CDR3 protein, so each entry shows the most common genes and DNA. TCRdb, rather than the study authors, made the V and J calls. The sample contains about 420,000 distinct CDR3 sequences, 15% to 18% of them found a single time. The top ten constitute around 7.3% of the sample.

Stable Graves' hyperthyroidism was defined as no progression to ophthalmopathy during 18 months of follow-up. Hyperthyroidism patients were aged 18 to 65 years and newly diagnosed, with disease duration of less than 2 months. Patients with uncontrolled infections, other autoimmune diseases, pregnancy or lactation were excluded. Diagnoses were established on the basis of clinical symptoms, serum thyroxine and TRAb, thyroid ultrasound, and orbital computed tomography. PBMCs were separated from around 9.1 ml of fresh peripheral blood using Ficoll-Paque density gradient centrifugation. Trizol reagent was used to extract total RNA, and RNA quality was then checked on an Agilent 2100 Bioanalyzer. The full study reports these points: In validation, progression to ophthalmopathy was predicted by the model with almost 71% sensitivity and 72.22% specificity, a median of approximately 7.1 months before onset. A model built on a 13 V-J signature distinguished ophthalmopathy from stable hyperthyroidism, reaching around 87% sensitivity and about 81% specificity in cross-validation and 80%/75% in testing. Most expanded thyroid clonotypes (frequency above 0.001) were also detected in blood, suggesting blood repertoires may reflect thyroid immune responses. No statistical method was used to set the sample size in advance, and investigators knew the group allocation.

This clonotype came up a few times. The antigen this receptor binds is unknown. The record has no base qualities; no much larger clone is one base away. The source is a young woman with Graves' hyperthyroidism. The sequenced material came from blood.

In nucleotides, the sequence is TGTGCCACCAGCAGACAGTACACAGATACGCAGTATTTT. This codes for CATSRQYTDTQYF. The chain is encoded by TRBV15 joined to TRBJ2-3; the D gene cannot be named for sure. V and J are truncated by 2 bases and 2 bases respectively, leaving an intervening sequence of 5 bases. The germline V gene (reference sequence) specifies LNHNV as CDR1 and YYDKDF as CDR2. The CDR3 covers 13 residues, taking in both the cysteine and the phenylalanine. The DNA shown is the 39-base CDR3, in frame from base 1.